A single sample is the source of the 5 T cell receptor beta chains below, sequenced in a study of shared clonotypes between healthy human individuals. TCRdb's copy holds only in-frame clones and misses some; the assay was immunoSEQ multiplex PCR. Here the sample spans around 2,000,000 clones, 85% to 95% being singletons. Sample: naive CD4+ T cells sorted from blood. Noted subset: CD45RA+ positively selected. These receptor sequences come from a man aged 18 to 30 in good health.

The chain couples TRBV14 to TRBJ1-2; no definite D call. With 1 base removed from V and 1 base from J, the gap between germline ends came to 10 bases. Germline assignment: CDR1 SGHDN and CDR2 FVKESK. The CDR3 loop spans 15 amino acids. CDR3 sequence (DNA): TGTGCCAGCAGCCAAGCGGGATCTATTAACTATGGCTACACCTTC. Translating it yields CASSQAGSINYGYTF.

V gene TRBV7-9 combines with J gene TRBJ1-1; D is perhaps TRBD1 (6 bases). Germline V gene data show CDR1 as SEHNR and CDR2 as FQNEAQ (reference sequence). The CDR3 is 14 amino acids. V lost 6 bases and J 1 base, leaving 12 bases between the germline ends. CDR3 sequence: CASSFTGQNTEAFF. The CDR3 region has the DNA TGTGCCAGCAGTTTCACGGGACAGAACACTGAAGCTTTCTTT. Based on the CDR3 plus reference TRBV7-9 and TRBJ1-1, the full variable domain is DTGVSQNPRHKITKRGQNVTFRCDPISEHNRLYWYRQTLGQGPEFLTYFQNEAQLEKSRLLSDRFSAERPKGSFSTLEIQRTEQGDSAMYLCASSFTGQNTEAFFGQGTRLTVV.

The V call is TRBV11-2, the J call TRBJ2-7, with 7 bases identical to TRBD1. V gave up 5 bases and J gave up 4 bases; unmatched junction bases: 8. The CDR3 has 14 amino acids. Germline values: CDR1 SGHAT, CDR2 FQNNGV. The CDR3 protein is CASSPGQIFYEQYF. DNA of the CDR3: TGTGCCAGCAGCCCGGGACAGATCTTTTACGAGCAGTACTTC.

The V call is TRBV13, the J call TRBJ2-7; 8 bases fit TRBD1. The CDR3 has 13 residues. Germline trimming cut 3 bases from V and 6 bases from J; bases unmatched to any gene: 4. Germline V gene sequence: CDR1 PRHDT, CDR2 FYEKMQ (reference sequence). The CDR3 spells CASSLRQGTEQYF. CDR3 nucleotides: TGTGCCAGCAGCTTGCGACAGGGGACCGAGCAGTACTTC.

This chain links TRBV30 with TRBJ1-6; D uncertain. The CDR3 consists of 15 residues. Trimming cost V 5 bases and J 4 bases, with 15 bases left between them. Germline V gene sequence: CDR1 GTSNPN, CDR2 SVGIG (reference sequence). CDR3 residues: CAWGGPLLYNSPLHF. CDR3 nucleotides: TGTGCCTGGGGCGGACCGCTGTTATATAATTCACCCCTCCACTTT.